These 29 T cell receptor beta chains were sequenced from one sample in a study of blood T cell repertoires in COVID-19. The assay was immunoSEQ multiplex PCR, and TCRdb's table has in-frame clones only and misses some. The repertoire holds about 130,000 clones, with about 80% as singletons. Sequences were obtained from peripheral blood. These receptors all stem from a woman in her forties or fifties with acute or convalescent COVID-19.

This sequence joins TRBV7-8 and TRBJ1-5, with D hard to call. This CDR3 region has 13 residues. The germline V and J ends were trimmed by 5 bases and 4 bases, with 9 bases remaining between them. Germline V gives CDR1 SGHVS, CDR2 FQNEAQ. CDR3 protein: CASSNDINQPQHF. In DNA form, the CDR3 reads TGTGCCAGCAGCAACGACATAAATCAGCCCCAGCATTTT.

The chain uses TRBV6-2 or TRBV6-3 and TRBJ1-2, with D unresolved. V lost 3 bases and J 8 bases, leaving 10 bases between the germline ends. There are 12 residues in the CDR3. Germline V CDR1 and CDR2: MNHEY, SVGEGT. The CDR3 sequence: CASSYSPGGYTF. The CDR3 nucleotides are TGTGCCAGCAGTTATTCTCCAGGAGGCTACACCTTC.

The chain has TRBV24-1 and TRBJ1-1, with D maybe TRBD1 (5 bases). This CDR3 spans 14 amino acids. In germline, CDR1 is KGHDR, CDR2 SFDVKD. V was clipped by 3 bases and J by 4 bases, with 11 bases between them. CDR3 loop: CATSDVGTGTEAFF. As DNA, the CDR3 is TGTGCCACCAGTGATGTGGGGACTGGCACTGAAGCTTTCTTT.

CDR3 residues: CASSLSDYGELFF. The CDR3 region has the DNA TGTGCCAGCAGCCTCTCGGACTACGGGGAGCTGTTTTTT. V and J are TRBV3-1 (or the pseudogene TRBV3-2) and TRBJ2-2; D is perhaps TRBD2 (6 bases). The CDR3 has 13 amino acids. Trimming took off 4 bases at V and 7 bases at J, with 10 bases between the two ends. The germline CDR1 and CDR2 sequences are LGHDT and YNNKEL (reference sequence).

The chain has TRBV2 and TRBJ2-1; no firm D call. V was clipped by 5 bases and J by 9 bases, with 11 bases between them. The CDR3 sequence is 12 residues long. Germline V gene lookup returns CDR1 SNHLY and CDR2 FYNNEI. In nucleotides, the CDR3 is TGTGCCAGCAGTTCTAATAGAGGTGAGCAGTTCTTC. Its protein product is CASSSNRGEQFF. The full variable domain, its missing parts supplied by reference TRBV2 and TRBJ2-1, is EPEVTQTPSHQVTQMGQEVILRCVPISNHLYFYWYRQILGQKVEFLVSFYNNEISEKSEIFDDQFSVERPDGSNFTLKIRSTKLEDSAMYFCASSSNRGEQFFGPGTRLTVL.

The chain joins TRBV10-2 to TRBJ2-1, with 8 bases identical to TRBD1. Germline CDR1 WSHSY, CDR2 SAAADI. V lost 4 bases to trimming and J lost 7 bases; unmatched junction nucleotides: 0. This CDR3 spans 12 amino acids. This chain's CDR3 is CASSGTGNEQFF. Written as DNA, the CDR3 is TGCGCCAGCAGTGGGACAGGGAATGAGCAGTTCTTC.

This chain uses TRBV6-5 with TRBJ1-2; tentatively, D is TRBD1 (6 bases). V was trimmed by 4 bases and J by 8 bases, leaving 17 bases between them. The CDR3 consists of 14 residues. CDR1 is MNHEY and CDR2 is SVGAGI in the germline V gene. This CDR3 is CASSFTGTQGGYTF. CDR3 in DNA: TGTGCCAGCAGTTTCACTGGAACTCAGGGGGGCTACACCTTC.

This chain joins TRBV3-1 (or the pseudogene TRBV3-2) and TRBJ1-5, with a tentative D call TRBD1 (6 bases). The V end lost 0 bases, the J end lost 3 bases, and 15 bases lay between the germline ends. The germline V gene encodes CDR1 LGHDT and CDR2 YNNKEL (reference sequence). The CDR3 is 17 residues long. CDR3 loop: CASSQEGGKGNNQPQHF. CDR3 nucleotides: TGTGCCAGCAGCCAAGAAGGGGGAAAGGGGAACAATCAGCCCCAGCATTTT.

The rearrangement uses TRBV10-1 and TRBJ1-2; 10 bases agree with TRBD1. CDR1 is WNHNN, CDR2 SYGVQD, per germline (reference sequence). The CDR3 is 13 amino acids. J gave up 4 bases and V 9 bases, and 5 bases lay outside the gene matches. CDR3 protein: CASDRGLVYGYTF. The CDR3 DNA follows: TGCGCCAGTGACAGGGGGCTGGTCTATGGCTACACCTTC.

The rearrangement uses TRBV5-1 and TRBJ1-2; D uncertain. The ends were cut back, 2 bases at V and 3 bases at J, with 11 bases in the middle. Germline values: CDR1 SGHRS, CDR2 YFSETQ. The CDR3 loop spans 14 amino acids. The CDR3, as DNA: TGCGCCAGCAGCTTTTCGGAGGCGGACTATGGCTACACCTTC. Translation: CASSFSEADYGYTF.

In DNA form, the CDR3 reads TGCGCCAGCAGCTTGTTGGGGACGGGGGTTAATTACAATGAGCAGTTCTTC. Amino acid sequence: CASSLLGTGVNYNEQFF. The chain carries TRBV5-1 and TRBJ2-1; TRBD2 is a possible D gene (6 bases). V was clipped by 1 base and J by 4 bases, with 18 bases between them. The CDR3 is 17 residues long. Germline-derived CDR1 and CDR2 are SGHRS and YFSETQ.

V gene TRBV2 combines with J gene TRBJ2-5; the match to TRBD1 covers 7 bases. With 6 bases clipped from V and 4 bases from J, the junction kept 5 bases outside the gene matches. The CDR3 is made up of 13 amino acids. Germline V CDR1 and CDR2: SNHLY, FYNNEI. In nucleotides, the CDR3 is TGTGCCAGCAGCGGACAGGAAGGAGAGACCCAGTACTTC. Its protein product is CASSGQEGETQYF.

This clone has a handful of counts. The V gene is TRBV19, the J gene TRBJ2-7, with 11 positions matching TRBD2. The CDR3 consists of 16 residues. V shed 3 bases, J shed 2 bases, and the junction held 6 bases outside the gene matches. The V gene's germline CDR1 is LNHDA and CDR2 SQIVND (reference sequence). The DNA of the CDR3 is TGTGCCAGTAGTATCACTAGCGGGAGTGGTACCTACGAGCAGTACTTC. Translation gives CASSITSGSGTYEQYF. The full variable domain, its missing parts supplied by reference TRBV19 and TRBJ2-7, is DGGITQSPKYLFRKEGQNVTLSCEQNLNHDAMYWYRQDPGQGLRLIYYSQIVNDFQKGDIAEGYSVSREKKESFPLTVTSAQKNPTAFYLCASSITSGSGTYEQYFGPGTRLTVT.

This chain links TRBV19 with TRBJ1-2, with 7 bases fitting TRBD1. CDR1 and CDR2 (germline): LNHDA, SQIVND (reference sequence). The J segment lost 5 bases and the V segment lost 5 bases, leaving 8 bases of the junction unmatched. CDR3 length: 14 amino acids. The CDR3 DNA reads as TGTGCCAGTAGTCCCAGGGACAGATTATATGGCTACACCTTC. Translation: CASSPRDRLYGYTF.

The V and J genes are TRBV19 and TRBJ1-4, with D unclear. Deletions cut 5 bases from V and 0 bases from J, with 13 bases between. CDR1 and CDR2 (germline): LNHDA, SQIVND (reference sequence). This CDR3 comprises 16 residues. The CDR3, as DNA: TGTGCCAGTAGTTCCCCGGACTGGGCAACTAATGAAAAACTGTTTTTT. It codes for CASSSPDWATNEKLFF.

The rearrangement joins TRBV29-1 to TRBJ2-5; D ambiguous. There are 13 residues in the CDR3. Trimming removed 3 bases at V and 0 bases at J, with 8 bases between. Germline V gives CDR1 SQVTM, CDR2 ANQGSEA. CDR3 protein: CSVEEWYQETQYF. Here the CDR3 DNA reads TGCAGCGTTGAGGAGTGGTACCAAGAGACCCAGTACTTC.

In regard to this clone: Sequence at one end of the junction differs from germline and may be a read error. The chain joins TRBV2 to TRBJ2-3; possible D gene TRBD2, 6 bases. The CDR3 consists of 14 residues. Germline V gene lookup returns CDR1 SNHLY and CDR2 FYNNEI. The CDR3 sequence: CAGRSGPAGDTQYF. CDR3 nucleotides: TGTGCCGGCAGGAGCGGGCCGGCTGGGGATACGCAGTATTTT.

The V gene is TRBV3-1 (or the pseudogene TRBV3-2), the J gene TRBJ1-2; D is ambiguous. V lost 1 base to trimming and J lost 3 bases, with 24 bases between them. The CDR3 is 19 amino acids. Looked up from germline, CDR1 is LGHDT and CDR2 is YNNKEL (reference sequence). In nucleotides, the CDR3 is TGTGCCAGCAGCCAAGGGCCTCCCTCGATCGCAGAATATTACTATGGCTACACCTTC. It encodes CASSQGPPSIAEYYYGYTF.

This chain joins TRBV10-3 and TRBJ1-1; unclear D gene. V was pared by 4 bases and J by 6 bases, with 9 bases between. CDR1 and CDR2 from the germline V gene are ENHRY and SYGVKD. This CDR3 has 12 residues. The CDR3 sequence is CAISGAGAEAFF. CDR3 nucleotide sequence: TGTGCCATCAGTGGGGCTGGCGCTGAAGCTTTCTTT.

The chain uses TRBV5-1 and TRBJ1-1, with a weak D call TRBD1 (5 bases). Germline CDR1 and CDR2: SGHRS and YFSETQ. Deletions cut 0 bases from V and 5 bases from J, with 14 bases between. The CDR3 is 15 amino acids. CDR3 region: CASSLDGRDGTEAFF. The CDR3 nucleotides are TGCGCCAGCAGCTTGGATGGCAGGGATGGAACTGAAGCTTTCTTT.

The chain recombines TRBV5-1 with TRBJ1-1; TRBD1 might be the D (5 bases). Looked up from germline, CDR1 is SGHRS and CDR2 is YFSETQ. Trimming cost V 1 base and J 4 bases, with 11 bases left between them. This CDR3 is built from 14 residues. The CDR3 nucleotides read TGCGCCAGCAGCTTGCTCCAGGGTAGCACTGAAGCTTTCTTT. Translated: CASSLLQGSTEAFF. The whole variable domain, filled in from reference TRBV5-1 and TRBJ1-1, reads KAGVTQTPRYLIKTRGQQVTLSCSPISGHRSVSWYQQTPGQGLQFLFEYFSETQRNKGNFPGRFSGRQFSNSRSEMNVSTLELGDSALYLCASSLLQGSTEAFFGQGTRLTVV.

The rearrangement uses TRBV13 and TRBJ1-2; 7 bases are a match to TRBD1. This CDR3 is 17 amino acids long. V dropped 1 base and J dropped 4; count of bases not matched to a gene: 12. Germline V CDR1 and CDR2: PRHDT, FYEKMQ (reference sequence). The CDR3 loop reads CASSLVDRDGEGYGYTF. The CDR3 DNA is TGTGCCAGCAGCTTAGTTGACAGGGATGGAGAAGGCTATGGCTACACCTTC.

The CDR3 coding sequence is TGTGCCAGCAGTGAATTGGCAGGGCATTCGGATACGCAGTATTTT. Translated, it gives CASSELAGHSDTQYF. This sequence joins TRBV6-1 and TRBJ2-3; the D gene is possibly TRBD1 (5 bases). This CDR3 is 15 amino acids long. V lost 2 bases to trimming and J lost 6 bases, with 15 bases between them. The germline V gene encodes CDR1 MNHNS and CDR2 SASEGT.

Of note for this clone: Within the sample, other DNA sequences also encode this same CDR3. This rearrangement joins TRBV3-1 (or the pseudogene TRBV3-2) to TRBJ1-1, with D hard to call. The CDR3 has 11 residues. Trimming left V 2 bases short and J 6 bases short, with 4 bases between. CDR1 LGHDT and CDR2 YNNKEL come from the germline V gene (reference sequence). CDR3 sequence reads: CASSQSSEAFF. Written as DNA, the CDR3 is TGTGCCAGCAGCCAATCCTCTGAAGCTTTCTTT.

V usage is TRBV5-6 and J usage is TRBJ2-1; D is perhaps TRBD1 (6 bases). This CDR3 region has 14 residues. The V end was cut by 4 bases, the J end by 6 bases, with 14 bases between. Germline V gives CDR1 SGHDT, CDR2 YYEEEE. The CDR3 DNA is TGTGCCAGCAGCCACTTATACAGGGCCAATGAGCAGTTCTTC. Protein sequence: CASSHLYRANEQFF. Using reference TRBV5-6 and TRBJ2-1 for the parts outside the CDR3, the full variable domain is DAGVTQSPTHLIKTRGQQVTLRCSPKSGHDTVSWYQQALGQGPQFIFQYYEEEERQRGNFPDRFSGHQFPNYSSELNVNALLLGDSALYLCASSHLYRANEQFFGPGTRLTVL.

This clone was detected a few times. This sequence joins TRBV9 and TRBJ2-6, with D uncertain. The V end was cut by 3 bases, the J end by 0 bases, with 4 bases between. The CDR3 covers 14 residues. Germline CDR1 SGDLS, CDR2 YYNGEE. CDR3 in amino acids: CASSGHSGANVLTF. In DNA, the CDR3 is TGTGCCAGCAGCGGACACTCTGGGGCCAACGTCCTGACTTTC.

This chain links TRBV29-1 with TRBJ2-1; 8 bases fit TRBD2. With 3 bases clipped from V and 5 bases from J, the junction kept 3 bases outside the gene matches. The germline V gene encodes CDR1 SQVTM and CDR2 ANQGSEA. The CDR3 has 13 residues. The CDR3 reads CSVDSGIDNEQFF. The DNA for the CDR3 is TGCAGCGTTGATAGCGGGATCGACAATGAGCAGTTCTTC.

Here the CDR3 DNA reads TGTGCCAGCTCAGCGGAAAGGAACTATGGCTACACCTTC. This translates into CASSAERNYGYTF. V and J are TRBV18 and TRBJ1-2; D call uncertain. The V and J ends lost 5 bases and 2 bases respectively, with 9 bases between them. The germline CDR1 and CDR2 sequences are KGHSH and LQKENI. The CDR3 loop spans 13 amino acids.

The chain is built from TRBV20-1 and TRBJ1-1, with D perhaps matching TRBD1 (6 bases). V was clipped by 3 bases and J by 3 bases, with 14 bases between them. The CDR3 length is 14 residues. Germline V lookup: CDR1 DFQATT, CDR2 SNEGSKA (reference sequence). The DNA of the CDR3 is TGCAGTGCTAGTGCCACGGGACACTACACTGAAGCTTTCTTT. Amino acid sequence: CSASATGHYTEAFF.